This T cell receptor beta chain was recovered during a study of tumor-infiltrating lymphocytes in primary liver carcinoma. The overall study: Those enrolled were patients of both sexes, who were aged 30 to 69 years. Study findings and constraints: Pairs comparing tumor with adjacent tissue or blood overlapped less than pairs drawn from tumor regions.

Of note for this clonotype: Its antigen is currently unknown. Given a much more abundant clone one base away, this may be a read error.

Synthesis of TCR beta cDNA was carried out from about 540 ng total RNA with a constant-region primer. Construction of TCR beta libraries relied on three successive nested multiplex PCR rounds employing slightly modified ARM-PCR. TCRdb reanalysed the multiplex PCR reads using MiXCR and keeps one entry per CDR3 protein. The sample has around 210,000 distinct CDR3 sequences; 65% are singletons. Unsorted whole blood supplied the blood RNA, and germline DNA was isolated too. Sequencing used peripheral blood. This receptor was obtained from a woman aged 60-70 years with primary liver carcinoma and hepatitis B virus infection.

The CDR3 sequence: CASPNPGGRELFF. Written as DNA, the CDR3 is TGTGCCAGCCCCAACCCGGGGGGCAGGGAGCTGTTTTTT. The chain employs TRBV6-1 and TRBJ2-2; tentative D call: TRBD2 (7 bases). This CDR3 is 13 amino acids long. The V and J ends lost 8 bases and 9 bases respectively, with 16 bases between them. Germline CDR1 is MNHNS and CDR2 is SASEGT.